The next 25 T cell receptor beta chains were all read from a single sample in a study of blood T cell repertoires in COVID-19 (dated by TCRdb to the early 2020s). Preparation of the library involved the immunoSEQ multiplex PCR assay. TCRdb retrieved this table from immuneACCESS and kept in-frame rearrangements only. Not all clones are present; in checked studies, unresolved V genes account for under half, and no reason is known for the remainder. The sample profile shows about 180,000 clones; about 83% of them were found once. The top ten constitute 1.5% to 1.9% of the sample. Sample: peripheral blood. The source is a human donor in a cohort sampled during active COVID-19.

This rearrangement joins TRBV28 to TRBJ1-2; no firm D call. Germline CDR1 is MDHEN and CDR2 is SYDVKM. Trimming took off 5 bases at V and 7 bases at J, with 17 bases between the two ends. CDR3 length: 14 amino acids. The CDR3 DNA is TGTGCCAGCAGTCCTCCTACCGGAGCTGGTGGCTACACCTTC. Protein product: CASSPPTGAGGYTF.

The gene calls are TRBV18 and TRBJ2-3; weak D call: TRBD2 (5 bases). Per germline, CDR1 KGHSH and CDR2 LQKENI. The length of the CDR3 is 16 residues. Trimming removed 3 bases at V and 7 bases at J, with 20 bases between. The CDR3 DNA is TGTGCCAGCTCACCCCCCAGGTCCGACTACGCGAATACGCAGTATTTT. Encoded protein: CASSPPRSDYANTQYF. Combining the CDR3 with reference TRBV18 and TRBJ2-3 gives the whole variable domain NAGVMQNPRHLVRRRGQEARLRCSPMKGHSHVYWYRQLPEEGLKFMVYLQKENIIDESGMPKERFSAEFPKEGPSILRIQQVVRGDSAAYFCASSPPRSDYANTQYFGPGTRLTVL.

The chain carries TRBV2 and TRBJ1-6; TRBD1 matches at 9 bases. The CDR3 has 16 amino acids. V shed 3 bases, J shed 3 bases, and the junction held 3 bases outside the gene matches. CDR1 and CDR2 (germline): SNHLY, FYNNEI. CDR3 bases: TGTGCCAGCAGTGACGACAGGGGGATCTATAATTCACCCCTCCACTTT. Protein: CASSDDRGIYNSPLHF.

The chain is built from TRBV7-2 and TRBJ2-3, with TRBD2 matching over 11 bases. The length of the CDR3 is 16 residues. The trim removed 2 bases at V and 7 bases at J, leaving 8 bases unmatched. Germline V gene sequence: CDR1 SGHTA, CDR2 FQGNSA. The CDR3 region is CASSLLAGGIRYTQYF. CDR3 DNA: TGTGCCAGCAGCTTATTAGCGGGGGGGATTCGGTATACGCAGTATTTT.

The chain has TRBV19 and TRBJ1-1; 7 nucleotides align to TRBD1. Losses at the gene ends were 2 bases for V and 9 bases for J; bases not matched to a gene: 0. Germline lookup yields CDR1 LNHDA and CDR2 SQIVND (reference sequence). This CDR3 spans 11 amino acids. CDR3 residues: CASSIRGQAFF. For the CDR3, the DNA is TGTGCCAGTAGTATAAGGGGGCAAGCTTTCTTT.

This chain uses TRBV21-1 with TRBJ1-2; TRBD1 was called by the table and not checked on the DNA. TRBV21-1 is classified as a pseudogene. The CDR3 is 12 amino acids. The CDR3 DNA reads TGTGCCAGCAGCACGCACAGGGTTGGCTACACCTTC. This encodes CASSTHRVGYTF.

The chain uses TRBV7-9 and TRBJ2-1; the match to TRBD2 covers 12 bases. CDR1 and CDR2 (germline): SEHNR, FQNEAQ (reference sequence). This CDR3 comprises 16 residues. V trimming: 5 bases; J trimming: 4 bases; junction bases outside the gene matches: 6. In nucleotides, the CDR3 is TGTGCCAGCAGCCCTGAGCTAGCGGGGGGGTACAATGAGCAGTTCTTC. Residues: CASSPELAGGYNEQFF.

The chain couples TRBV7-2 to TRBJ2-7; possibly TRBD2 for D (7 bases). V lost 4 bases and J 9 bases, leaving 19 bases between the germline ends. This CDR3 spans 14 amino acids. Germline V gives CDR1 SGHTA, CDR2 FQGNSA. CDR3 nucleotide sequence: TGTGCCAGCAGCTCCGGTTGGGGGGGCCTGCGGCAGTACTTC. This encodes CASSSGWGGLRQYF.

J is TRBJ2-7 and V is TRBV12-3 or TRBV12-4; weak D call: TRBD2 (6 bases). The V end was cut by 3 bases, the J end by 4 bases, with 10 bases between. The CDR3 runs 13 residues. CDR3 in DNA: TGTGCCAGCAGTTTCGCGGGACTGTACGAGCAGTACTTC. Translation: CASSFAGLYEQYF.

The V and J genes are TRBV15 and TRBJ2-7; maybe TRBD1 (6 bases). Trimming shortened V by 4 bases and J by 4 bases, and 8 bases separated the two germline ends. The CDR3 consists of 12 residues. CDR1 LNHNV and CDR2 YYDKDF come from the germline V gene (reference sequence). CDR3 in amino acids: CATSMGTYEQYF. As DNA, the CDR3 is TGTGCCACCAGCATGGGGACATACGAGCAGTACTTC.

In this sample, this clone turned up once. The gene calls are TRBV7-2 and TRBJ2-3; D ambiguous. Germline V gene lookup returns CDR1 SGHTA and CDR2 FQGNSA. CDR3 size: 12 residues. Between the trimmed V and J ends, which lost 4 bases and 2 bases, there was a span of 4 bases. The CDR3 spells CASSSFTDTQYF. The CDR3 coding sequence is TGTGCCAGCAGCTCCTTCACAGATACGCAGTATTTT. Drawing the rest from reference TRBV7-2 and TRBJ2-3, the complete variable domain is GAGVSQSPSNKVTEKGKDVELRCDPISGHTALYWYRQSLGQGLEFLIYFQGNSAPDKSGLPSDRFSAERTGGSVSTLTIQRTQQEDSAVYLCASSSFTDTQYFGPGTRLTVL.

Concerning this clone itself: The junction differs from germline at one of its ends, possibly a read error. The chain joins TRBV24-1 to TRBJ2-1; 8 nucleotides align to TRBD2. Germline CDR1 is KGHDR and CDR2 is SFDVKD. The CDR3 has 15 residues. The CDR3 sequence is CATSALGLVNDEQFF. The CDR3 DNA reads TGTGCCACCAGTGCTTTGGGACTAGTCAACGATGAGCAGTTCTTC.

The chain combines TRBV7-2 with TRBJ2-7; D perhaps matches TRBD1 (6 bases). CDR3 length equals 13 residues. Germline assignment: CDR1 SGHTA and CDR2 FQGNSA. V lost 5 bases and J 2 bases, leaving 10 bases between the germline ends. In DNA, the CDR3 is TGTGCCAGCAGCGAACAGGGTCCCTACGAGCAGTACTTC. This gives the protein CASSEQGPYEQYF.

The genes are TRBV6-2 or TRBV6-3 and TRBJ2-7; 8 bases line up with TRBD2. This CDR3 is 15 amino acids long. CDR1 is MNHEY, CDR2 SVGEGT, per germline. After removal of 6 bases from V and 3 bases from J, the junction contained 10 bases not matched to a gene. The CDR3 coding sequence is TGTGCCAGCAGCCCGACCGGGGGGGCCTACTACGAGCAGTACTTC. Translated: CASSPTGGAYYEQYF.

About this clone itself: Other DNA sequences from this sample encode an identical CDR3 as well. The V and J genes are TRBV6-2 or TRBV6-3 and TRBJ2-7; no definite D call. The CDR3 sequence is 11 residues long. CDR1 and CDR2 from the germline V gene are MNHEY and SVGEGT. V was shortened by 4 bases and J by 4 bases, with 5 bases between the two germline ends. The CDR3: CASSSLYEQYF. DNA for the CDR3: TGTGCCAGCAGTTCGCTATACGAGCAGTACTTC.

This clone was recorded only once. The genes are TRBV5-4 and TRBJ2-5; D not certain. The CDR3 contains 13 residues. Deletions cut 0 bases from V and 5 bases from J, with 8 bases between. Germline CDR1 is SGHNT and CDR2 is YYREEE (reference sequence). The CDR3 sequence: CASSLDPSETQYF. As DNA, the CDR3 is TGTGCCAGCAGCTTGGATCCGTCGGAGACCCAGTACTTC.

The chain employs TRBV18 and TRBJ2-7; TRBD1 matches 7 bases. CDR1 and CDR2 (germline): KGHSH, LQKENI. The CDR3 has 12 residues. J gave up 5 bases and V 3 bases, and 1 base lay outside the gene matches. This CDR3 reads CASSPRGNEQYF. CDR3 bases: TGTGCCAGCTCACCCAGGGGGAACGAGCAGTACTTC.

The chain couples TRBV28 to TRBJ2-7; D perhaps matches TRBD2 (6 bases). CDR3 size: 13 residues. Germline lookup yields CDR1 MDHEN and CDR2 SYDVKM. V was pared by 11 bases and J by 5 bases, with 19 bases between. This CDR3 is CAGGTPRAHEQYF. Written as DNA, the CDR3 is TGTGCCGGGGGGACCCCCAGGGCCCACGAGCAGTACTTC.

This chain joins TRBV10-3 and TRBJ1-1; D perhaps matches TRBD1 (6 bases). This CDR3 contains 15 residues. Germline loops: CDR1 ENHRY, CDR2 SYGVKD. Trimming took off 6 bases at V and 0 bases at J, with 14 bases between the two ends. The chain's CDR3 is CAISPRTAMNTEAFF. The DNA for the CDR3 is TGTGCCATCAGCCCCCGGACAGCAATGAACACTGAAGCTTTCTTT.

Notes on this clone: This CDR3 is also generated by other DNA sequences in the sample. The chain links TRBV28 to TRBJ1-3, with 9 bases identical to TRBD1. J gave up 7 bases and V 6 bases, and 7 bases lay outside the gene matches. Germline values: CDR1 MDHEN, CDR2 SYDVKM. The CDR3 has 14 residues. CDR3 residues: CASSRQGDGNTIYF. In DNA, the CDR3 is TGTGCCAGCAGCAGACAGGGGGACGGGAACACCATATATTTT.

This sequence joins TRBV24-1 and TRBJ2-1; 11 bases match TRBD2. V shed 8 bases, J shed 4 bases, and the junction held 6 bases outside the gene matches. From germline, CDR1 is KGHDR and CDR2 SFDVKD. The CDR3 sequence is 15 residues long. The CDR3 spells CATTLGTSGYNEQFF. CDR3 sequence (DNA): TGTGCCACCACTCTAGGGACTAGCGGTTACAATGAGCAGTTCTTC.

The J gene is TRBJ2-1, the V gene TRBV7-8; possible D gene TRBD2, 6 bases. Germline values: CDR1 SGHVS, CDR2 FQNEAQ. The CDR3 loop spans 14 amino acids. Trimming pared 1 base from V and 6 bases from J, leaving 10 bases between. The DNA of the CDR3 is TGTGCCAGCAGCTTAGATGGGGGGTTCAATGAGCAGTTCTTC. This gives the protein CASSLDGGFNEQFF.

The CDR3 region has the DNA TGTGCCACCAGCAGAGCAGACAATAGCAATCAGCCCCAGCATTTT. Translating gives CATSRADNSNQPQHF. The chain recombines TRBV15 with TRBJ1-5, with unresolved D. Trimming cost V 1 base and J 0 bases, with 7 bases left between them. CDR3 length equals 15 residues. CDR1 and CDR2 from the germline V gene are LNHNV and YYDKDF (reference sequence).

This chain links TRBV7-3 with TRBJ2-3, with TRBD2 identical over 11 bases. This CDR3 is built from 15 residues. V lost 0 bases to trimming and J lost 6 bases; unmatched junction nucleotides: 2. Germline V gives CDR1 SGHTA, CDR2 FQGTGA. CDR3 loop: CASSLTSGGADTQYF. The DNA for the CDR3 is TGTGCCAGCAGCTTAACTAGCGGGGGGGCCGATACGCAGTATTTT.

The genes are TRBV5-1 and TRBJ1-1, with D unclear. There are 15 residues in the CDR3. The V gene's germline CDR1 is SGHRS and CDR2 YFSETQ. Between the trimmed V and J ends, which lost 2 bases and 7 bases, there was a span of 18 bases. The CDR3, as DNA: TGCGCCAGCAGCTTAACTGGCGGGGTTGTTGGTGAAGCTTTCTTT. Its translation is CASSLTGGVVGEAFF.